These T cell receptor beta chains were read from a single sample in a study of T cells after yellow fever vaccination. TCRdb used MiXCR to reprocess the 5' RACE reads, holding one entry per CDR3 protein. This sample has about 340,000 distinct CDR3 sequences, with approximately 4% found just once. The sample was PBMCs, taken 5 days after the yellow fever booster vaccination. These receptors were collected from a man aged 18-30 years who received the YFV17D yellow fever vaccine. Both conserved end residues are part of each CDR3. The order of the fields is clone size, D gene, J gene, V gene, CDR3 protein, CDR3 DNA. A D gene is named only where the DNA matches it firmly. Not all rows give a size; the values are once, few, many and, for expanded clones, a class.

>few|-|TRBJ2-5|TRBV11-2
CASSLMGTQYF
TGTGCCAGCAGCTTAATGGGTACCCAGTACTTC
>-|-|TRBJ2-1|TRBV7-9
CASSLDGVWDEQFF
TGTGCCAGCAGCTTAGACGGGGTTTGGGATGAGCAGTTCTTC
>many|TRBD1|TRBJ1-6|TRBV5-5
CASSFPGGNSPLHF
TGTGCCAGCAGCTTCCCAGGGGGCAATTCACCCCTCCACTTT
>few|TRBD2|TRBJ2-5|TRBV6-2/TRBV6-3
CASRPGTSIRETQYF
TGTGCCAGCCGTCCCGGGACTAGCATTAGAGAGACCCAGTACTTC
>-|-|TRBJ2-5|TRBV5-1
CASSLSRGAQETQYF
TGCGCCAGCAGCTTGAGTCGGGGGGCGCAAGAGACCCAGTACTTC
>few|-|TRBJ2-1|TRBV4-3
CASSPLFWGSSNEQFF
TGCGCCAGCAGCCCACTTTTTTGGGGGAGTTCCAATGAGCAGTTCTTC
>many|-|TRBJ1-2|TRBV5-5
CASSIPGLDGYTF
TGTGCCAGCAGCATACCGGGACTGGATGGCTACACCTTC
>-|-|TRBJ1-5|TRBV25-1
CASSDLRSGSNQPQHF
TGTGCCAGCAGTGATCTCAGGTCCGGTAGCAATCAGCCCCAGCATTTT
>-|-|TRBJ1-2|TRBV5-1
CASSLRGGLSSDYGYTF
TGCGCCAGCAGCTTGAGGGGCGGTCTCAGCAGCGATTATGGCTACACCTTC
>few|-|TRBJ2-1|TRBV20-1
CSARIAPYNEQFF
TGCAGTGCTAGAATAGCTCCCTACAATGAGCAGTTCTTC
>few|-|TRBJ2-2|TRBV6-5
CASSYSQGTGELFF
TGTGCCAGCAGTTACTCTCAGGGGACCGGGGAGCTGTTTTTT
>many|-|TRBJ2-2|TRBV30
CAWSQVAGELFF
TGTGCCTGGAGTCAAGTTGCCGGGGAGCTGTTTTTT